This T cell receptor (beta chain) was observed in a study of blood T cell repertoires in COVID-19. Study information: The analysed material was cDNA or gDNA that came from T cells, B-cell-depleted T cells, or PBMCs.

Method: immunoSEQ multiplex PCR; TCRdb's copy keeps in-frame clones and lacks some. This table holds 200,000 to 250,000 clones, 75% to 90% found once. There are 12 residues in the CDR3. The ends lost 6 bases at V and 15 bases at J; junction bases unmatched: 8. Per germline, CDR1 KGHDR and CDR2 SFDVKD. This clone showed up just a few times. Sequencing was performed on peripheral blood. This sequence originates from a man aged 25 to 40 who had recovered from COVID-19. V usage is TRBV24-1 and J usage is TRBJ2-2, with TRBD1 matching over 8 bases. The CDR3 nucleotides are TGTGCCACCAGTTCTCAGGGGGCTGTGATGTTTTTT. It translates to CATSSQGAVMFF.